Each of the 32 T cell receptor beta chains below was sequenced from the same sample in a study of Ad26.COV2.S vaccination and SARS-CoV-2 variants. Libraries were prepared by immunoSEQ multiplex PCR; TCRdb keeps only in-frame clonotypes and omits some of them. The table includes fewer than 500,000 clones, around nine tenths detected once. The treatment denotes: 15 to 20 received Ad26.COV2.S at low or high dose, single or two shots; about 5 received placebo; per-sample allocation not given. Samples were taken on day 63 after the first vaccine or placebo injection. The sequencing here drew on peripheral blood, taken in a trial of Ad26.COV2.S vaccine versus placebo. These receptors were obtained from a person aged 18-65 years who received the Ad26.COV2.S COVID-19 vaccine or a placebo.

The CDR3 nucleotides read TGCGCCAGCAGCTTAGGCCCCGCAGAGAACACAGATACGCAGTATTTT. Translation gives CASSLGPAENTDTQYF. The gene calls are TRBV5-1 and TRBJ2-3; D call uncertain. Germline V gives CDR1 SGHRS, CDR2 YFSETQ. V shed 2 bases and J shed 2 bases, with 15 bases lying between them. CDR3 length: 16 residues.

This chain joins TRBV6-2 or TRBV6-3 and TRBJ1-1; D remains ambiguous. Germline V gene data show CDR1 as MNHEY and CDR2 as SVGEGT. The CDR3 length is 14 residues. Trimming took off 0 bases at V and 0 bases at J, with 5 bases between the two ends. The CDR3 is CASSYSRMNTEAFF. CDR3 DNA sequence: TGTGCCAGCAGTTACTCCAGGATGAACACTGAAGCTTTCTTT.

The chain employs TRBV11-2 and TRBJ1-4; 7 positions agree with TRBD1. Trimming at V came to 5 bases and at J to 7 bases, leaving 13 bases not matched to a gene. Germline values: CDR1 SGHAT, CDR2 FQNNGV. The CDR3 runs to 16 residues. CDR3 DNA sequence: TGTGCCAGCAGCCCGAATACAGGGGCGTCGAGTGAAAAACTGTTTTTT. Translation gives CASSPNTGASSEKLFF.

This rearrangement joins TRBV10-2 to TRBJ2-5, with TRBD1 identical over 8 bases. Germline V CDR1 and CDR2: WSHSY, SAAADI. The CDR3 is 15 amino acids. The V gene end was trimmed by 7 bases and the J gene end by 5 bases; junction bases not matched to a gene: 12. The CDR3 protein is CASKSGDGQGETQYF. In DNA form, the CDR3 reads TGCGCCAGCAAGTCGGGGGATGGACAGGGTGAGACCCAGTACTTC.

The CDR3 loop reads CASSRILNEQFF. Here the CDR3 DNA reads TGTGCCAGCAGCCGGATTCTCAATGAGCAGTTCTTC. The V and J genes are TRBV5-4 and TRBJ2-1; D not resolved. Germline V CDR1 and CDR2: SGHNT, YYREEE (reference sequence). This CDR3 is 12 amino acids long. V lost 4 bases, J lost 6 bases, and 8 bases lay in between.

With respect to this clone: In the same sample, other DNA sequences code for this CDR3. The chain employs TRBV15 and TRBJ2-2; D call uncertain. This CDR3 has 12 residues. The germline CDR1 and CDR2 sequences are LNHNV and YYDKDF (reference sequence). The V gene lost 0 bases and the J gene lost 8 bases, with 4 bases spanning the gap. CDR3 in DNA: TGTGCCACCAGCAGAGAAACTGGGGAGCTGTTTTTT. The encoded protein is CATSRETGELFF.

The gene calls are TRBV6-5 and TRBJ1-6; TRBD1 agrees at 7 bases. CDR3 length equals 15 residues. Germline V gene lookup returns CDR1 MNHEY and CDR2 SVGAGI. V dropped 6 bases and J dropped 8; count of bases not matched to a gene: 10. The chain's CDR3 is CASRTGTAFYSPLHF. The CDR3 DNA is TGTGCCAGCAGAACCGGGACAGCCTTTTATTCACCCCTCCACTTT.

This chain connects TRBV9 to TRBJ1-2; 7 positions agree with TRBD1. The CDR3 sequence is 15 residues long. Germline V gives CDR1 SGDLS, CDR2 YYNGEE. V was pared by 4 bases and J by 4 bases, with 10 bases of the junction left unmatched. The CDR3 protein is CASSPWTGTIYGYTF. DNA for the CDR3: TGTGCCAGCAGCCCATGGACAGGAACTATCTATGGCTACACCTTC.

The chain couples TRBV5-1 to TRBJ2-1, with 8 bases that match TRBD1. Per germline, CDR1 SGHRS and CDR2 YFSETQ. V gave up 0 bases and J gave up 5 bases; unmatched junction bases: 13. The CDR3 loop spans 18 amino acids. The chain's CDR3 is CASSLDPTGTGPNNEQFF. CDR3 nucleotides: TGCGCCAGCAGCTTGGACCCTACCGGGACAGGACCAAACAATGAGCAGTTCTTC.

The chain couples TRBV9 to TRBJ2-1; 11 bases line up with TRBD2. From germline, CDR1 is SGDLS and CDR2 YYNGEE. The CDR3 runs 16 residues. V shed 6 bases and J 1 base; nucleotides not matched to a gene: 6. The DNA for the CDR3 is TGTGCCAGCAACCCCGGGACTAGCGGTTCCTACAATGAGCAGTTCTTC. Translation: CASNPGTSGSYNEQFF.

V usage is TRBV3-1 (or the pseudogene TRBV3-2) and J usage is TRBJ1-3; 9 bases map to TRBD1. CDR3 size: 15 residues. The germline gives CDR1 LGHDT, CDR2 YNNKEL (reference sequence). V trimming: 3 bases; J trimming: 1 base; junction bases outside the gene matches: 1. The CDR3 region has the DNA TGTGCCAGCAGCCAGGGACAGGGATCTGGAAACACCATATATTTT. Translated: CASSQGQGSGNTIYF.

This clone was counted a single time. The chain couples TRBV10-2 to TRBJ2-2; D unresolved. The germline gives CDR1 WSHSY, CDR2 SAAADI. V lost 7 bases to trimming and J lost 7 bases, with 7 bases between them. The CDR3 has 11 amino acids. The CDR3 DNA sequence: TGCGCCAGCACTTCCCTCGGGGAGCTGTTTTTT. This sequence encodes CASTSLGELFF.

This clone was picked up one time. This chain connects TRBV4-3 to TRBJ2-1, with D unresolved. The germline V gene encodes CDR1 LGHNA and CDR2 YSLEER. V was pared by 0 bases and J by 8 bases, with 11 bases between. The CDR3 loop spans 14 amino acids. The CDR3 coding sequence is TGCGCCAGCAGCCAAGATACTAATCATGATGAGCAGTTCTTC. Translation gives CASSQDTNHDEQFF.

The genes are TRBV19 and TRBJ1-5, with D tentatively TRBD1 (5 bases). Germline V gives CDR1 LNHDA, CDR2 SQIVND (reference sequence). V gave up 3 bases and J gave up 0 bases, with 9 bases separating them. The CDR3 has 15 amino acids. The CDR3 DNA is TGTGCCAGTAGTATTACAGGCGATAGCAATCAGCCCCAGCATTTT. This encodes CASSITGDSNQPQHF.

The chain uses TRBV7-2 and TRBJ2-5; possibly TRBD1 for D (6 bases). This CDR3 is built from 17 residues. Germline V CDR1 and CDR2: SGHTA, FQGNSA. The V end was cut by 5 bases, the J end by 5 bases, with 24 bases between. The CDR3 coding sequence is TGTGCCAGCAGCCAAAATCAGGGGACGCGATTTTTGGAGACCCAGTACTTC. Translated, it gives CASSQNQGTRFLETQYF. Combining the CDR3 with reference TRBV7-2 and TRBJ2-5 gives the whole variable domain GAGVSQSPSNKVTEKGKDVELRCDPISGHTALYWYRQSLGQGLEFLIYFQGNSAPDKSGLPSDRFSAERTGGSVSTLTIQRTQQEDSAVYLCASSQNQGTRFLETQYFGPGTRLLVL.

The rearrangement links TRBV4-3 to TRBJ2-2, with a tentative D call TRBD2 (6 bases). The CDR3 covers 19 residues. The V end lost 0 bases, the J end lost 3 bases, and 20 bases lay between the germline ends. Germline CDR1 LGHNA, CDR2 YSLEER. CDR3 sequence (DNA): TGCGCCAGCAGCCAAGATACCGCCCGCGGGGTAGACTACACCGGGGAGCTGTTTTTT. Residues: CASSQDTARGVDYTGELFF.

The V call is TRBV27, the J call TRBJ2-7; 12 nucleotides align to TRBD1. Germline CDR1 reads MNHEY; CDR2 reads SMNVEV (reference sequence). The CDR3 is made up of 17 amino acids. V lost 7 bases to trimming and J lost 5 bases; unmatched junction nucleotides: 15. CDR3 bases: TGTGCCAGCATCACCGGGACAGGGGGCGCTTCGGGGGACGAGCAGTACTTC. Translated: CASITGTGGASGDEQYF.

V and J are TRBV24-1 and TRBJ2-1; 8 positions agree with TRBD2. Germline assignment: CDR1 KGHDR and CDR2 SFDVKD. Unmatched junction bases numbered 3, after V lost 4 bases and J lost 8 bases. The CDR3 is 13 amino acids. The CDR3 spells CATSEGAGDEQFF. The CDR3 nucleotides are TGTGCCACCAGTGAAGGAGCGGGAGATGAGCAGTTCTTC.

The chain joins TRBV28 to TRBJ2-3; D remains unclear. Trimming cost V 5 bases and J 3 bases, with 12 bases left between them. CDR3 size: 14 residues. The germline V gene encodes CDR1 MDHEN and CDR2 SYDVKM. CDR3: CASSPPDRTDTQYF. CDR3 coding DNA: TGTGCCAGCAGTCCGCCGGACCGAACAGATACGCAGTATTTT. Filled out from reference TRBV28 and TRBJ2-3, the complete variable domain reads DVKVTQSSRYLVKRTGEKVFLECVQDMDHENMFWYRQDPGLGLRLIYFSYDVKMKEKGDIPEGYSVSREKKERFSLILESASTNQTSMYLCASSPPDRTDTQYFGPGTRLTVL.

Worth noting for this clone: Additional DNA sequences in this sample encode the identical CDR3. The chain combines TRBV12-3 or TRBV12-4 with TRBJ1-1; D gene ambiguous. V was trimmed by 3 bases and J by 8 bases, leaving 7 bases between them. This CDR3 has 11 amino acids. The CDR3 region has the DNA TGTGCCAGCAGTTTTCGCAGGGAAGCTTTCTTT. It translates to CASSFRREAFF.

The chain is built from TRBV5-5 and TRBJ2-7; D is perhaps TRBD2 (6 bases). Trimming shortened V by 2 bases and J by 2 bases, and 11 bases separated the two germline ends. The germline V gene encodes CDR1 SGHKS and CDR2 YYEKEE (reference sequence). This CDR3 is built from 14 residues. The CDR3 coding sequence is TGTGCCAGCAGCTTTGGGCGGGGCACCTACGAGCAGTACTTC. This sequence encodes CASSFGRGTYEQYF.

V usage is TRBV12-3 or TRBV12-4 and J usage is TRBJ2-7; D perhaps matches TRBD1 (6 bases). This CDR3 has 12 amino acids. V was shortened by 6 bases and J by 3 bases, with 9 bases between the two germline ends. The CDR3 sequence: CASSPQGYEQYF. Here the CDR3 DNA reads TGTGCCAGCAGCCCACAGGGCTACGAGCAGTACTTC.

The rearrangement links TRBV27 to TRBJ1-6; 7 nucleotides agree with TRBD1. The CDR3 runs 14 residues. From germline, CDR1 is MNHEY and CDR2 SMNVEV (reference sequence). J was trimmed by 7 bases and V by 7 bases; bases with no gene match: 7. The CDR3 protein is CASTETGWNSPLHF. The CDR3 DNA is TGTGCCAGCACCGAGACAGGGTGGAATTCACCCCTCCACTTT.

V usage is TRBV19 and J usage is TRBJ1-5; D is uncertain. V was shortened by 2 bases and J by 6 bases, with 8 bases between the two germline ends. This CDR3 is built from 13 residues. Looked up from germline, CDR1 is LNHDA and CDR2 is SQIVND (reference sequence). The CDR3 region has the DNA TGTGCCAGTAGTATAAGACAACTTCAGCCCCAGCATTTT. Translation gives CASSIRQLQPQHF.

The CDR3 here is CASSQVGDTEAFF. The CDR3 coding sequence is TGTGCCAGCAGCCAAGTCGGGGACACTGAAGCTTTCTTT. This chain joins TRBV3-1 (or the pseudogene TRBV3-2) and TRBJ1-1; D unresolved. The germline gives CDR1 LGHDT, CDR2 YNNKEL (reference sequence). Trimming removed 1 base at V and 3 bases at J, with 6 bases between. CDR3 length: 13 amino acids.

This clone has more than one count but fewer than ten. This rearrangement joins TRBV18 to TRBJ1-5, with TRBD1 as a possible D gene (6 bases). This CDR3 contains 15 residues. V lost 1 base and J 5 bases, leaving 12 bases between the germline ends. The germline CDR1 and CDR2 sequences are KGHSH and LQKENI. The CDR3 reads CASSPLGQNDQPQHF. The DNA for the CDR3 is TGTGCCAGCTCACCACTCGGACAGAATGATCAGCCCCAGCATTTT.

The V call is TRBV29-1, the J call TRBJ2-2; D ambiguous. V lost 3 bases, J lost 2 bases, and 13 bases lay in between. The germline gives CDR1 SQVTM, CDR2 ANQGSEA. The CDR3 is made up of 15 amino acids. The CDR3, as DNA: TGCAGCGTTGAGGGCCCGGGCTCAAACACCGGGGAGCTGTTTTTT. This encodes CSVEGPGSNTGELFF.

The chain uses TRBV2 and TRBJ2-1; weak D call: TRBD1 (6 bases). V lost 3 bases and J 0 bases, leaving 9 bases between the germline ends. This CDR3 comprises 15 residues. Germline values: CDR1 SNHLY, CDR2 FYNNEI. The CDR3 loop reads CASSEGHHSYNEQFF. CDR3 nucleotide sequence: TGTGCCAGCAGTGAGGGACATCACTCCTACAATGAGCAGTTCTTC.

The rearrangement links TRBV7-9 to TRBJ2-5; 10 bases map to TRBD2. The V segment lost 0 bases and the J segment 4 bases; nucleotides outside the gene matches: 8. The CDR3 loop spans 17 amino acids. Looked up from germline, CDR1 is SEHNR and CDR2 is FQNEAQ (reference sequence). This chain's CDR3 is CASSLASSGRMGETQYF. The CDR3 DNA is TGTGCCAGCAGCTTAGCGTCTAGCGGGAGAATGGGAGAGACCCAGTACTTC.

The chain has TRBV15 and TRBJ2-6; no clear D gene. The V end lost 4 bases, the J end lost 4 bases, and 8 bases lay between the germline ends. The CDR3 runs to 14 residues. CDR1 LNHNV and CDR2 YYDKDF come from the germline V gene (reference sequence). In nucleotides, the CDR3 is TGTGCCACCAGCACCCGCACAGGGGCCAACGTCCTGACTTTC. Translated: CATSTRTGANVLTF.

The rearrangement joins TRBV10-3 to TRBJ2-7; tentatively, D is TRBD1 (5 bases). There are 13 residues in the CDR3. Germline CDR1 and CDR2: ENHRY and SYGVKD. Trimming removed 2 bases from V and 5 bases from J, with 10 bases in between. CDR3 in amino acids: CAISEQGNHEQYF. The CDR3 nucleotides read TGTGCCATCAGTGAGCAGGGTAACCACGAGCAGTACTTC.

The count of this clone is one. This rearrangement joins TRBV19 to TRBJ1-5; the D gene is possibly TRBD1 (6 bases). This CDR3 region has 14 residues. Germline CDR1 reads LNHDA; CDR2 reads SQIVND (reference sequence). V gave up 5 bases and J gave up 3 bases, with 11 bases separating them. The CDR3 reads CASSPRDINQPQHF. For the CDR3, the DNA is TGTGCCAGTAGTCCCCGGGACATCAATCAGCCCCAGCATTTT. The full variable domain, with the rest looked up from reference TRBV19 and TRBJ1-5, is DGGITQSPKYLFRKEGQNVTLSCEQNLNHDAMYWYRQDPGQGLRLIYYSQIVNDFQKGDIAEGYSVSREKKESFPLTVTSAQKNPTAFYLCASSPRDINQPQHFGDGTRLSIL.